Below, one T cell receptor beta chain is given with its context. The antigen remains undetermined. This specimen belongs to a study of siplizumab effects on memory and regulatory T cells. Here immunoSEQ multiplex PCR was the method, and the copy in TCRdb shows in-frame clones only, minus some. The profile covers about 120,000 clones, with roughly 94% appearing a single time and under 2% taken by the ten largest. General study results and limits: A small minority of alloreactive clones were mapped to unstimulated subsets. Proliferating siplizumab-cultured Tregs lacked confirmed suppressive function. Roughly 75-95% of proliferating clones (CD4+ or CD8+) could not be assigned a naive or memory phenotype.

With 5 bases clipped from V and 10 bases from J, the junction kept 8 bases outside the gene matches. This CDR3 spans 15 amino acids. Per the germline V gene, CDR1 is SGHTA and CDR2 is FQGTGA. The V gene is TRBV7-3, the J gene TRBJ2-1; 13 nucleotides align to TRBD2. This receptor was identified in a human donor in good health. Sequences were obtained from non-Treg CD4+ T cells sorted from blood. CDR3 sequence (DNA): TGTGCCAGCAGCCCGCGGACTAGCGGGAGTAAGGAGCAGTTCTTC. The encoded protein is CASSPRTSGSKEQFF.